The sequence of this T cell receptor beta chain was determined in a study of neurological immune-mediated disorders. V was cut by 5 bases and J by 4 bases, with 14 bases left in between. The length of the CDR3 is 15 residues. Looked up from germline, CDR1 is SGHTA and CDR2 is FQGNSA. One entry per CDR3 protein results from TCRdb running MiXCR on the 5' RACE reads. The sample lists 15,000 to 20,000 distinct CDR3 sequences; roughly 20% were seen once. Ten or more counts support this clonotype. The genes are TRBV7-2 and TRBJ2-2; D is possibly TRBD2 (5 bases). Specimen: PBMCs. The receptor comes from a man aged 50 to 59 in good health. The CDR3 reads CASSGRDTATGELFF. The CDR3 nucleotides are TGTGCCAGCAGCGGACGGGATACTGCCACCGGGGAGCTGTTTTTT. Drawing the rest from reference TRBV7-2 and TRBJ2-2, the complete variable domain is GAGVSQSPSNKVTEKGKDVELRCDPISGHTALYWYRQSLGQGLEFLIYFQGNSAPDKSGLPSDRFSAERTGGSVSTLTIQRTQQEDSAVYLCASSGRDTATGELFFGEGSRLTVL.